A single sample gave rise to the 24 T cell receptor beta chains below, sequenced in a study of blood T cell repertoires in COVID-19. Using immunoSEQ multiplex PCR, the repertoire was profiled, and TCRdb retains in-frame clones only, with some absent. The sample carries around 180,000 clones, about nine tenths recorded once. The sample consisted of peripheral blood. These receptors all stem from a woman in her 30s with acute or convalescent COVID-19.

The chain carries TRBV11-2 and TRBJ2-1, with 7 positions matching TRBD1. The CDR3 runs to 15 residues. V was clipped by 3 bases and J by 7 bases; unmatched bases: 9. Germline V gene sequence: CDR1 SGHAT, CDR2 FQNNGV. The CDR3 region is CASSFLRAGGNEQFF. CDR3 nucleotide sequence: TGTGCCAGCAGCTTTTTGAGGGCAGGGGGAAATGAGCAGTTCTTC.

The chain links TRBV28 to TRBJ2-3; the D is unclear. Between the trimmed V and J ends, which lost 1 base and 3 bases, there was a span of 8 bases. Germline lookup yields CDR1 MDHEN and CDR2 SYDVKM. There are 14 residues in the CDR3. The CDR3 DNA reads TGTGCCAGCAGTTTATTGGTCAGGACAGATACGCAGTATTTT. Amino acid sequence: CASSLLVRTDTQYF.

This chain connects TRBV28 to TRBJ2-5, with TRBD1 as a possible D gene (5 bases). Trimming shortened V by 1 base and J by 4 bases, and 10 bases separated the two germline ends. CDR3 length: 14 residues. Germline V gene data show CDR1 as MDHEN and CDR2 as SYDVKM. The CDR3 region has the DNA TGTGCCAGCAGTTTATTCCCCCAGGGAGAGACCCAGTACTTC. Translated: CASSLFPQGETQYF.

This clone was observed a handful of times. The chain combines TRBV28 with TRBJ1-2; 9 bases agree with TRBD1. The CDR3 totals 11 residues. Germline V CDR1 and CDR2: MDHEN, SYDVKM. The junction had 4 bases not matched to a gene; V was cut back by 11 bases and J by 6 bases. The CDR3 DNA reads as TGTGCCGGACAGGGGCTCGATGGCTACACCTTC. The encoded protein is CAGQGLDGYTF.

This clone appeared a single time. The chain employs TRBV2 and TRBJ2-3; 7 positions match TRBD1. This CDR3 has 12 residues. V lost 7 bases, J lost 8 bases, and 6 bases stayed unmatched. CDR1 is SNHLY and CDR2 is FYNNEI in the germline V gene. The CDR3 bases are TGTGCCAGCAACGGACAGGCGCCTACGCAGTATTTT. Translating gives CASNGQAPTQYF.

J is TRBJ2-6 and V is TRBV28; D might be TRBD1 (6 bases). V lost 5 bases and J lost 0, with 11 bases in between. The CDR3 is 16 residues long. Germline CDR1 reads MDHEN; CDR2 reads SYDVKM. The CDR3 sequence: CASSTGTVSGANVLTF. The CDR3 coding sequence is TGTGCCAGCAGTACAGGGACCGTCTCTGGGGCCAACGTCCTGACTTTC.

The J gene is TRBJ2-5, the V gene TRBV30; 7 nucleotides agree with TRBD1. The germline gives CDR1 GTSNPN, CDR2 SVGIG (reference sequence). CDR3 length: 14 amino acids. The junction had 8 bases not matched to a gene; V was cut back by 2 bases and J by 5 bases. The CDR3 nucleotides are TGTGCCTGGAGTATTAAAGGGGGCCGGGAGACCCAGTACTTC. Translated: CAWSIKGGRETQYF.

The genes are TRBV10-3 and TRBJ2-5; tentatively, D is TRBD2 (5 bases). Germline loops: CDR1 ENHRY, CDR2 SYGVKD. V lost 3 bases to trimming and J lost 5 bases, with 13 bases between them. This CDR3 is 14 amino acids long. As DNA, the CDR3 is TGTGCCATCAGTGATGCTAGCCCGGGGGAGACCCAGTACTTC. Translation gives CAISDASPGETQYF.

The chain has TRBV18 and TRBJ1-1; TRBD1 might be the D (5 bases). The CDR3 extends over 14 amino acids. Germline loops: CDR1 KGHSH, CDR2 LQKENI. Between the trimmed V and J ends, which lost 4 bases and 1 base, there was a span of 10 bases. The chain's CDR3 is CASSQGRANTEAFF. The CDR3 DNA reads TGTGCCAGCTCACAGGGCAGGGCGAACACTGAAGCTTTCTTT.

The chain uses TRBV11-3 and TRBJ2-1; TRBD2 might be the D (6 bases). Germline V gives CDR1 SGHNT, CDR2 YENEEA. V lost 4 bases to trimming and J lost 8 bases, with 9 bases between them. This CDR3 region has 12 residues. Here the CDR3 reads CASSSGLYEQFF. The CDR3 DNA is TGTGCCAGCAGCTCGGGACTTTATGAGCAGTTCTTC.

This clone has only a few counts. J is TRBJ1-6 and V is TRBV10-3; D not resolved. The V end was cut by 6 bases, the J end by 6 bases, with 6 bases between. CDR1 is ENHRY, CDR2 SYGVKD, per germline. This CDR3 contains 12 residues. CDR3 in amino acids: CAISTPNSPLHF. CDR3 in DNA: TGTGCCATCAGCACACCTAATTCACCCCTCCACTTT.

A few counts support this clone. The gene calls are TRBV7-2 and TRBJ2-1; weak D call: TRBD1 (5 bases). The CDR3 runs 16 residues. V was cut by 5 bases and J by 0 bases, with 14 bases left in between. Germline V gene sequence: CDR1 SGHTA, CDR2 FQGNSA. The CDR3 bases are TGTGCCAGCAGCCTGAGACAGTCGAGCTCCTACAATGAGCAGTTCTTC. Amino acids: CASSLRQSSSYNEQFF.

The rearrangement uses TRBV3-1 (or the pseudogene TRBV3-2) and TRBJ2-7, with TRBD1 as a possible D gene (5 bases). Germline values: CDR1 LGHDT, CDR2 YNNKEL (reference sequence). Trimming pared 2 bases from V and 4 bases from J, leaving 21 bases between. The CDR3 length is 17 residues. CDR3 residues: CASSQKTGPTVLYEQYF. The CDR3 nucleotides are TGTGCCAGCAGCCAAAAAACCGGGCCGACAGTCCTTTACGAGCAGTACTTC.

This chain uses TRBV5-6 with TRBJ1-6; TRBD1 is a possible D gene (5 bases). The CDR3 has 18 residues. Per germline, CDR1 SGHDT and CDR2 YYEEEE. V was clipped by 1 base and J by 4 bases, with 18 bases between them. The chain's CDR3 is CASSLSAFDSEYNSPLHF. CDR3 coding DNA: TGTGCCAGCAGCTTGAGTGCTTTTGACAGCGAGTATAATTCACCCCTCCACTTT.

The rearrangement links TRBV19 to TRBJ2-2, with a weak D call TRBD2 (5 bases). Germline CDR1 is LNHDA and CDR2 is SQIVND (reference sequence). There are 14 residues in the CDR3. Deletions cut 10 bases from V and 0 bases from J, with 12 bases between. The DNA of the CDR3 is TGTGCCACCCTCCGGGGATCGAACACCGGGGAGCTGTTTTTT. It encodes CATLRGSNTGELFF. Combining the CDR3 with reference TRBV19 and TRBJ2-2 gives the whole variable domain DGGITQSPKYLFRKEGQNVTLSCEQNLNHDAMYWYRQDPGQGLRLIYYSQIVNDFQKGDIAEGYSVSREKKESFPLTVTSAQKNPTAFYLCATLRGSNTGELFFGEGSRLTVL.

J is TRBJ1-1 and V is TRBV12-3 or TRBV12-4, with D possibly being TRBD1 (6 bases). CDR3 length: 12 amino acids. The V end lost 6 bases, the J end lost 7 bases, and 12 bases lay between the germline ends. In nucleotides, the CDR3 is TGTGCCAGCAGCGATGACAGGCTTGAAGCTTTCTTT. It yields the protein CASSDDRLEAFF.

The chain carries TRBV11-2 and TRBJ2-3, with 10 bases lining up with TRBD2. Germline V gene sequence: CDR1 SGHAT, CDR2 FQNNGV. J was trimmed by 5 bases and V by 7 bases; bases with no gene match: 3. The CDR3 loop spans 13 amino acids. CDR3 loop: CASIAGGGDTQYF. Written as DNA, the CDR3 is TGTGCCAGCATAGCGGGAGGAGGAGATACGCAGTATTTT.

The rearrangement uses TRBV7-2 and TRBJ2-7; D might be TRBD1 (6 bases). This CDR3 region has 15 residues. V shed 6 bases and J shed 0 bases, with 15 bases lying between them. In germline, CDR1 is SGHTA, CDR2 FQGNSA. The CDR3 coding sequence is TGTGCCAGCAGGAGGGACGGGACACCCTCCTACGAGCAGTACTTC. This encodes CASRRDGTPSYEQYF.

The V and J genes are TRBV14 and TRBJ2-3; 7 bases agree with TRBD1. Germline V CDR1 and CDR2: SGHDN, FVKESK. Germline trimming cut 4 bases from V and 2 bases from J; bases unmatched to any gene: 12. The length of the CDR3 is 17 residues. CDR3 protein: CASSLPLRGSNTDTQYF. The CDR3 coding sequence is TGTGCCAGCAGCCTACCCCTCAGGGGGAGTAACACAGATACGCAGTATTTT. Based on the CDR3 plus reference TRBV14 and TRBJ2-3, the full variable domain is EAGVTQFPSHSVIEKGQTVTLRCDPISGHDNLYWYRRVMGKEIKFLLHFVKESKQDESGMPNNRFLAERTGGTYSTLKVQPAELEDSGVYFCASSLPLRGSNTDTQYFGPGTRLTVL.

V is TRBV28 and J is TRBJ2-1; D uncertain. The germline V gene has CDR1 MDHEN and CDR2 SYDVKM. The CDR3 has 11 residues. V dropped 5 bases and J dropped 7 bases, with 6 bases sitting between them. CDR3 bases: TGTGCCAGCAGTATACAGAATGAGCAGTTCTTC. Translated: CASSIQNEQFF.

As for this clone: The same CDR3 arises from other DNA sequences in this sample as well. The rearrangement uses TRBV2 and TRBJ1-1, with a weak D call TRBD1 (6 bases). The CDR3 consists of 12 residues. V gave up 7 bases and J gave up 5 bases, with 11 bases separating them. Germline CDR1 reads SNHLY; CDR2 reads FYNNEI. In DNA, the CDR3 is TGTGCCAGCAAAGGGAGGGGGACTGAAGCTTTCTTT. Amino acids: CASKGRGTEAFF.

This clone came up a few times. The CDR3 loop is CASSPDRTGGEKLFF. The DNA of the CDR3 is TGTGCCAGCAGCCCAGACAGGACAGGTGGGGAAAAACTGTTTTTT. The chain is built from TRBV7-2 and TRBJ1-4, with 7 bases matching TRBD1. The germline gives CDR1 SGHTA, CDR2 FQGNSA. Trimming removed 5 bases from V and 8 bases from J; junction bases left unmatched: 11. The CDR3 runs to 15 residues.

This clone was seen just once. J is TRBJ1-2 and V is TRBV28; 10 bases agree with TRBD1. The length of the CDR3 is 15 residues. Germline-derived CDR1 and CDR2 are MDHEN and SYDVKM. V gave up 6 bases and J gave up 7 bases; unmatched junction bases: 11. CDR3 sequence (DNA): TGTGCCAGCAGATACCCCGGGACAGGGGCGGGTGGCTACACCTTC. It codes for CASRYPGTGAGGYTF.

This chain joins TRBV2 and TRBJ1-2, with D perhaps TRBD1 (5 bases). V lost 7 bases and J lost 1, with 10 bases in between. The CDR3 is 13 amino acids. Germline V gives CDR1 SNHLY, CDR2 FYNNEI. CDR3 sequence reads: CASTRQINYGYTF. In DNA form, the CDR3 reads TGTGCCAGCACCCGACAGATTAACTATGGCTACACCTTC.